One T cell receptor beta chain is described in this entry. This entry belongs to a study of CD8 T cells in Susac syndrome. Random hexamers served to reverse transcribe roughly 0.45 to 1 ug RNA. TCRdb reprocessed the immunoSEQ multiplex PCR reads via MiXCR and lists one record per CDR3 protein. The sample includes some 100,000 distinct CDR3 sequences, 92% of them seen just once. Between the trimmed V and J ends, which lost 5 bases and 3 bases, there was a span of 11 bases. Germline V gene data show CDR1 as SGHNT and CDR2 as YENEEA. The CDR3 totals 13 residues. The TCR originated in a human donor in good health. Source material: CD4+ T cells from PBMCs. The V and J genes are TRBV11-3 and TRBJ2-7, with D unresolved. The CDR3 spells CASSQRHLYEQYF. The CDR3 nucleotides are TGTGCCAGCAGCCAACGACACCTCTACGAGCAGTACTTC. Variable domain in full (rest from reference TRBV11-3 and TRBJ2-7): EAGVVQSPRYKIIEKKQPVAFWCNPISGHNTLYWYLQNLGQGPELLIRYENEEAVDDSQLPKDRFSAERLKGVDSTLKIQPAELGDSAVYLCASSQRHLYEQYFGPGTRLTVT.